This T cell receptor (beta chain) was retrieved from a study of blood T cell repertoires in COVID-19. CDR1 MNHEY and CDR2 SVGAGI come from the germline V gene. The ends were cut back, 6 bases at V and 4 bases at J, with 13 bases in the middle. This CDR3 has 14 residues. Using immunoSEQ multiplex PCR, the repertoire was profiled, and TCRdb retains in-frame clones only, with some absent. Here the sample spans 80,000 to 85,000 clones, around 90% being singletons. The clonotype originates from a woman of 80 years or more with acute or convalescent COVID-19. The chain links TRBV6-5 to TRBJ1-5; D not certain. Sequencing was performed on peripheral blood. DNA of the CDR3: TGTGCCAGCAGCCTACTTCTAGGAAATCAGCCCCAGCATTTT. It specifies CASSLLLGNQPQHF.